This TCR beta chain derives from a study of CD8 T cells in ankylosing spondylitis. This clonotype was seen more than once but under ten times. The antigen is not known. After removal of 5 bases from V and 7 bases from J, the junction contained 7 bases not matched to a gene. CDR1 is SEHNR and CDR2 is FQNEAQ in the germline V gene (reference sequence). This CDR3 contains 14 residues. TCRdb analysed the 5' RACE reads with MiXCR anew, one entry per CDR3 protein. This table has some 840,000 distinct CDR3 sequences, about 12% appearing once. Whole-study findings and limits: Within peripheral blood, clones linked to disease were CD8+ and relatively rare. The study identified a TCR beta motif of eight highly homologous variants that appeared characteristic of ankylosing spondylitis blood. The clones that were linked to disease were reported to be significantly enriched in matched synovial fluid samples from ankylosing spondylitis patients.

This chain joins TRBV7-9 and TRBJ2-1, with 8 bases lining up with TRBD1. This sequence was found in a male donor with ankylosing spondylitis. Sequencing was carried out using blood, either unsorted or a sorted T cell fraction (not recorded which). CDR3 amino acids: CASSQGQGGNEQFF. The CDR3 nucleotides are TGTGCCAGCAGCCAAGGACAGGGAGGAAATGAGCAGTTCTTC.